The rows below give T cell receptor beta chains drawn from one sample of a study of T cell changes during pregnancy in multiple sclerosis. Produced via immunoSEQ multiplex PCR; TCRdb's table is partial and in-frame only. The table lists tens of thousands of clones, roughly nine tenths of them singletons, with roughly 1.4% in the top ten. The source was peripheral blood, collected in the second trimester of pregnancy. All receptors come from a female donor with multiple sclerosis, enrolled in a pregnancy study. CDR3s include the opening cysteine and the closing phenylalanine or tryptophan. The D gene is left open where the match is weak. For some rows the clone size is stated as once, few or many, or as a class when expanded; others skip it.

clone_size,v_call,j_call,d_call,cdr3_aa,cdr3_nt
.,TRBV7-3,TRBJ2-7,.,CASSPSDLQGTYEQYF,TGTGCCAGCAGCCCGTCGGACTTGCAAGGCACCTACGAGCAGTACTTC
.,TRBV6-6,TRBJ1-5,TRBD1,CASSYGQGGQPQHF,TGTGCCAGCAGTTATGGACAGGGAGGTCAGCCCCAGCATTTT
.,TRBV6-5,TRBJ1-2,TRBD1,CASGPGQGNGYTF,TGTGCCAGCGGTCCGGGACAGGGGAATGGCTACACCTTC
.,TRBV2,TRBJ2-6,.,CASDIISGANVLTF,TGTGCCAGCGACATTATCTCTGGGGCCAACGTCCTGACTTTC
.,TRBV30,TRBJ2-2,.,CAWSVRGSGELFF,TGTGCCTGGAGTGTACGGGGATCCGGGGAGCTGTTTTTT
once,TRBV5-1,TRBJ1-1,TRBD1,CASSRQGDRGEAEAFF,TGCGCCAGCAGCAGACAGGGGGATAGAGGGGAAGCTGAAGCTTTCTTT
once,TRBV7-2,TRBJ1-2,TRBD1,CASSSDGTGGYGYTF,TGTGCCAGCAGCTCCGACGGGACAGGGGGCTATGGCTACACCTTC
.,TRBV7-2,TRBJ1-1,.,CASSLGGGPSTEAFF,TGTGCCAGCAGCTTAGGGGGGGGGCCGAGCACTGAAGCTTTCTTT
.,TRBV19,TRBJ1-5,.,CASSPTTGLNQPQHF,TGTGCCAGTAGTCCGACTACAGGGCTCAATCAGCCCCAGCATTTT
once,TRBV9,TRBJ1-2,.,CASSVDSDRGYTF,TGTGCCAGCAGCGTGGACAGTGACAGAGGCTACACCTTC
.,TRBV11-2,TRBJ2-1,.,CASSFLGGQPINEQFF,TGTGCCAGCAGCTTCTTGGGGGGACAGCCTATCAATGAGCAGTTCTTC
.,TRBV6-5,TRBJ1-5,.,CASSYSGGSQPQHF,TGTGCCAGCAGTTACTCGGGGGGAAGCCAGCCCCAGCATTTT
.,TRBV10-3,TRBJ1-5,.,CAISEQGNQPQHF,TGTGCCATCAGTGAGCAGGGAAATCAGCCCCAGCATTTT
.,TRBV5-1,TRBJ2-7,.,CASSLGGPPTYEQYF,TGCGCCAGCAGCTTGGGGGGGCCACCGACCTACGAGCAGTACTTC
.,TRBV30,TRBJ2-5,TRBD1,CAWHGQGRRQTQYF,TGTGCCTGGCATGGACAGGGGAGGCGACAGACCCAGTACTTC
.,TRBV9,TRBJ2-7,TRBD1,CASSPRTGSGPYEQYF,TGTGCCAGCAGCCCAAGGACAGGGAGTGGACCCTACGAGCAGTACTTC
.,TRBV19,TRBJ2-2,TRBD2,CASSPGGSAGELFF,TGTGCCAGTAGTCCGGGAGGCTCGGCCGGGGAGCTGTTTTTT
.,TRBV6-1,TRBJ2-7,.,CASERDTAYEQYF,TGTGCCAGCGAACGGGACACTGCCTACGAGCAGTACTTC
.,TRBV9,TRBJ1-2,.,CASSVALSASPLDGYTF,TGTGCCAGCAGCGTAGCTCTGAGCGCATCCCCGCTGGATGGCTACACCTTC
.,TRBV7-9,TRBJ1-4,.,CASSSGTSGEKLFF,TGTGCCAGCAGCTCAGGGACTTCGGGTGAAAAACTGTTTTTT
.,TRBV5-1,TRBJ1-4,.,CASSLAWQGGEKLFF,TGCGCCAGCAGCTTGGCCTGGCAGGGAGGCGAAAAACTGTTTTTT
.,TRBV27,TRBJ1-6,TRBD1,CASSMDRNSPLHF,TGTGCCAGCAGTATGGACAGGAATTCACCCCTCCACTTT
.,TRBV2,TRBJ2-4,.,CASSVQENIQYF,TGTGCCAGCAGTGTTCAGGAAAACATTCAGTACTTC
.,TRBV10-2,TRBJ1-2,.,CASTQGASGGYTF,TGCGCCAGCACACAAGGAGCCTCCGGTGGCTACACCTTC
.,TRBV28,TRBJ2-2,.,CASSQFGELFF,TGTGCCAGCAGCCAATTCGGGGAGCTGTTTTTT
.,TRBV30,TRBJ1-1,.,CAWSWHYLTEAFF,TGTGCCTGGAGTTGGCATTACCTCACTGAAGCTTTCTTT
.,TRBV19,TRBJ2-3,.,CASTPTAGGHTQYF,TGTGCCAGTACTCCCACAGCCGGGGGGCATACGCAGTATTTT
.,TRBV9,TRBJ2-1,.,CASSVGGAYNEQFF,TGTGCCAGCAGCGTAGGGGGGGCCTACAATGAGCAGTTCTTC